The 23 T cell receptor beta chains in this list originate from one sample, sequenced in a study of response to subunit inactivated influenza vaccine. TCRdb recomputed calls from the RT-PCR reads with MiXCR, one row per CDR3 protein. Of a few hundred thousand distinct CDR3 sequences listed, approximately 10% were seen once; the top ten hold approximately 10%. Another study also made use of these data, one on T cells expressing NK-cell markers. According to that study: Generation of TCR beta cDNA was performed by 5'RACE template switching incorporating UMIs.

Specimen: PBMCs from blood, collected on the day of vaccination. The origin of the receptors is a man aged 50-59 years who received an inactivated influenza vaccine.

There are a few counts of this clonotype. The chain combines TRBV6-6 with TRBJ2-7, with D uncertain. The germline V and J ends were trimmed by 6 bases and 1 base, with 10 bases remaining between them. The CDR3 spans 13 residues. The germline CDR1 and CDR2 sequences are MNHNY and SVGAGI (reference sequence). CDR3 in amino acids: CASSRGYSYEQYF. In nucleotides, the CDR3 is TGTGCCAGCAGCCGTGGGTATTCCTACGAGCAGTACTTC.

The V and J genes are TRBV4-1 and TRBJ1-3; D may be TRBD1 (6 bases). Trimming took off 0 bases at V and 0 bases at J, with 12 bases between the two ends. This CDR3 spans 17 amino acids. Germline V CDR1 and CDR2: MGHRA, YSYEKL. The CDR3 bases are TGCGCCAGCAGCCAAGAAGTCACAGGGAGCTCTGGAAACACCATATATTTT. It is translated as CASSQEVTGSSGNTIYF.

This clonotype was observed at least ten times. The chain carries TRBV7-9 and TRBJ1-2; unclear D gene. Germline assignment: CDR1 SEHNR and CDR2 FQNEAQ (reference sequence). The CDR3 consists of 13 residues. V was cut by 1 base and J by 7 bases, with 10 bases left in between. The DNA for the CDR3 is TGTGCCAGCAGCTTAGGAGGGATCGGTGGCTACACCTTC. It codes for CASSLGGIGGYTF.

The chain recombines TRBV12-3 or TRBV12-4 with TRBJ2-7, with 8 bases identical to TRBD2. The CDR3 loop spans 13 amino acids. J was trimmed by 8 bases and V by 3 bases; bases with no gene match: 6. CDR3 nucleotides: TGTGCCAGCAGTTTCACGGGGGGGGCGAAGCAGTACTTC. It encodes CASSFTGGAKQYF.

This clonotype was seen only a few times. The chain carries TRBV7-9 and TRBJ2-5; 8 bases align to TRBD1. This CDR3 comprises 15 residues. CDR1 is SEHNR and CDR2 is FQNEAQ in the germline V gene (reference sequence). Trimming cost V 4 bases and J 2 bases; bases outside gene matches: 6. CDR3 protein: CASSSRQGIQETQYF. The CDR3 DNA follows: TGTGCCAGCAGCTCCCGACAGGGGATACAAGAGACCCAGTACTTC.

There are a few counts of this clonotype. The J gene is TRBJ2-5, the V gene TRBV11-2, with a tentative D call TRBD2 (6 bases). CDR1 is SGHAT and CDR2 is FQNNGV in the germline V gene. The ends were cut back, 4 bases at V and 4 bases at J, with 10 bases in the middle. The CDR3 loop spans 13 amino acids. The CDR3 DNA is TGTGCCAGCAGCTCCAGACTAGTAGAGACCCAGTACTTC. It yields the protein CASSSRLVETQYF.

The J gene is TRBJ1-5, the V gene TRBV18; D is ambiguous. This CDR3 contains 12 residues. Trimming removed 5 bases at V and 9 bases at J, with 11 bases between. The germline gives CDR1 KGHSH, CDR2 LQKENI. The CDR3 region is CASSTNRGPQHF. Written as DNA, the CDR3 is TGTGCCAGCTCAACGAATCGGGGGCCCCAGCATTTT.

This clonotype was picked up many times. This sequence joins TRBV5-1 and TRBJ2-5; 7 bases agree with TRBD2. Germline V gene data show CDR1 as SGHRS and CDR2 as YFSETQ. The length of the CDR3 is 14 residues. V was pared by 5 bases and J by 5 bases, with 9 bases of the junction left unmatched. CDR3: CASRPSGAGETQYF. DNA of the CDR3: TGCGCCAGCAGGCCTAGCGGCGCGGGGGAGACCCAGTACTTC.

CDR3 sequence reads: CASSRSKNSPLHF. The DNA for the CDR3 is TGTGCCAGCAGCCGAAGCAAGAATTCACCCCTCCACTTT. V and J are TRBV11-2 and TRBJ1-6; D is ambiguous. CDR1 SGHAT and CDR2 FQNNGV come from the germline V gene. V was clipped by 5 bases and J by 7 bases, with 9 bases between them. The CDR3 runs to 13 residues. The full variable domain, its missing parts supplied by reference TRBV11-2 and TRBJ1-6, is EAGVAQSPRYKIIEKRQSVAFWCNPISGHATLYWYQQILGQGPKLLIQFQNNGVVDDSQLPKDRFSAERLKGVDSTLKIQPAKLEDSAVYLCASSRSKNSPLHFGNGTRLTVT.

This clonotype was seen repeatedly, ten times or more. This chain links TRBV6-2 or TRBV6-3 with TRBJ2-3; possibly TRBD1 for D (5 bases). Trimming cost V 6 bases and J 3 bases, with 16 bases left between them. Per germline, CDR1 MNHEY and CDR2 SVGEGT. The CDR3 consists of 15 residues. In DNA, the CDR3 is TGTGCCAGCAGCTACAGGAGCCCCGGGACAGATACGCAGTATTTT. Protein sequence: CASSYRSPGTDTQYF.

In this sample, this clonotype turned up many times. This chain uses TRBV6-2 or TRBV6-3 with TRBJ2-7, with 7 nucleotides matching TRBD2. The germline V gene encodes CDR1 MNHEY and CDR2 SVGEGT. With 4 bases clipped from V and 3 bases from J, the junction kept 3 bases outside the gene matches. The CDR3 is 13 amino acids. CDR3 DNA sequence: TGTGCCAGCAGTTTCCAGCGGGACTACGAGCAGTACTTC. Encoded protein: CASSFQRDYEQYF.

The rearrangement joins TRBV12-3 or TRBV12-4 to TRBJ2-7; a weak D match, TRBD2 (5 bases). The length of the CDR3 is 14 residues. V gave up 2 bases and J gave up 0 bases, with 8 bases separating them. The CDR3 loop is CASSLLASSYEQYF. Written as DNA, the CDR3 is TGTGCCAGCAGTTTATTAGCGTCCTCCTACGAGCAGTACTTC.

This clonotype was recorded many times. This chain connects TRBV20-1 to TRBJ2-1; D remains unclear. Germline values: CDR1 DFQATT, CDR2 SNEGSKA (reference sequence). The CDR3 is 11 amino acids. V gave up 7 bases and J gave up 7 bases, with 11 bases separating them. DNA for the CDR3: TGCAGTGGATTCGGTAGTAATGAGCAGTTCTTC. Amino acids: CSGFGSNEQFF.

The sample holds a few counts of this clonotype. The genes are TRBV12-3 or TRBV12-4 and TRBJ2-7, with D perhaps matching TRBD1 or TRBD2 (5 bases each). The CDR3 totals 15 residues. V shed 3 bases and J shed 6 bases, with 18 bases lying between them. The CDR3 bases are TGTGCCAGCAGTTTTATGGGACGGACCGCGTCCGAGCAGTACTTC. This sequence encodes CASSFMGRTASEQYF.

The rearrangement uses TRBV5-1 and TRBJ2-1, with D perhaps TRBD1 or TRBD2 (5 bases each). This CDR3 has 14 amino acids. Deletions cut 0 bases from V and 7 bases from J, with 11 bases between. The V gene's germline CDR1 is SGHRS and CDR2 YFSETQ. The CDR3 bases are TGCGCCAGCAGCTTGGAGACGGGGCTGAATGAGCAGTTCTTC. Its translation: CASSLETGLNEQFF.

There are a few counts of this clonotype. The chain combines TRBV6-1 with TRBJ1-6; D is possibly TRBD1 (5 bases). Trimming took 8 bases from V and 3 from J, leaving 14 bases between them. CDR1 is MNHNS and CDR2 is SASEGT in the germline V gene. The CDR3 spans 15 residues. As DNA, the CDR3 is TGTGCCAGCTCAAAGACAGCGAACTATAATTCACCCCTCCACTTT. Amino acid sequence: CASSKTANYNSPLHF.

This clonotype was detected a few times. The rearrangement links TRBV7-9 to TRBJ2-7; 10 bases fit TRBD2. The J segment lost 0 bases and the V segment lost 0 bases, leaving 2 bases of the junction unmatched. The CDR3 has 16 residues. Germline values: CDR1 SEHNR, CDR2 FQNEAQ (reference sequence). The DNA of the CDR3 is TGTGCCAGCAGCTTAGCTAGCGGGGGGTACTCCTACGAGCAGTACTTC. Encoded protein: CASSLASGGYSYEQYF.

The J gene is TRBJ1-2, the V gene TRBV6-1; D gene ambiguous. CDR3 size: 15 residues. Germline V gene sequence: CDR1 MNHNS, CDR2 SASEGT. Trimming took off 0 bases at V and 0 bases at J, with 8 bases between the two ends. In nucleotides, the CDR3 is TGTGCCAGCAGTGAAGCGCTCAGAGCTAACTATGGCTACACCTTC. Amino acids: CASSEALRANYGYTF.

The chain couples TRBV7-9 to TRBJ1-1; TRBD1 aligns across 7 bases. The J segment lost 7 bases and the V segment lost 8 bases, leaving 10 bases of the junction unmatched. Germline V gives CDR1 SEHNR, CDR2 FQNEAQ (reference sequence). The CDR3 is 13 residues long. The CDR3 region has the DNA TGTGCCAGCTTAACAGGCGGGGACAGTGAAGCTTTCTTT. Translated: CASLTGGDSEAFF.

The V gene is TRBV5-4, the J gene TRBJ2-7, with no clear D. This CDR3 contains 16 residues. CDR1 is SGHNT and CDR2 is YYREEE in the germline V gene (reference sequence). Trimming removed 0 bases at V and 1 base at J, with 14 bases between. The CDR3 here is CASSLGSGLRSYEQYF. The DNA of the CDR3 is TGTGCCAGCAGCTTGGGGTCAGGCTTGAGGTCCTACGAGCAGTACTTC.

In this sample, this clonotype turned up a few times. This chain connects TRBV4-3 to TRBJ2-7; possibly TRBD2 for D (6 bases). The CDR3 consists of 14 residues. Trimming pared 2 bases from V and 1 base from J, leaving 9 bases between. CDR1 LGHNA and CDR2 YSLEER come from the germline V gene. DNA of the CDR3: TGCGCCAGCAGCCAACTTCTAGCGTCCTACGAGCAGTACTTC. Protein product: CASSQLLASYEQYF.

This clonotype was picked up a small number of times. The V gene is TRBV6-1, the J gene TRBJ2-1; the match to TRBD2 covers 13 bases. The germline V gene encodes CDR1 MNHNS and CDR2 SASEGT. This CDR3 spans 15 amino acids. V dropped 7 bases and J dropped 7; count of bases not matched to a gene: 7. CDR3 in DNA: TGTGCCAGCACGACTAGCGGGAGGAGGGGGAATGAGCAGTTCTTC. Amino acids: CASTTSGRRGNEQFF.

This chain joins TRBV20-1 and TRBJ2-1; maybe TRBD2 (5 bases). Germline CDR1 and CDR2: DFQATT and SNEGSKA (reference sequence). The CDR3 sequence is 15 residues long. Between the trimmed V and J ends, which lost 4 bases and 4 bases, there was a span of 17 bases. In DNA form, the CDR3 reads TGCAGTGCTATAACGGAGAGCGGCTTATACAATGAGCAGTTCTTC. Residues: CSAITESGLYNEQFF.